This TCR beta chain stems from a study of shared clonotypes between healthy human individuals. For the study at large: Ranging from 18 to 49 in age, donors were a couple of women and three men.

An approximately 220 ng quantity of DNA, approximately 29,000 T cell genomes, went into the sorted-subset replicate PCRs. TCRdb's copy holds only in-frame clones and misses some; the assay was immunoSEQ multiplex PCR. The data hold 2,500,000 or so clones, with approximately 92% observed a single time. The CDR3 length is 14 residues. V was trimmed by 4 bases and J by 4 bases, leaving 14 bases between them. Germline V lookup: CDR1 SGDLS, CDR2 YYNGEE. The receptor comes from a man between 18 and 29 years old in good health. Sequencing was performed on naive CD4+ T cells sorted from blood. Noted subset: CD45RA+ positively selected. The genes are TRBV9 and TRBJ1-1, with D perhaps TRBD1 (6 bases). In nucleotides, the CDR3 is TGTGCCAGCAGCTCCCTTGGAGGGGGCACTGAAGCTTTCTTT. It yields the protein CASSSLGGGTEAFF. The variable domain in full, with the rest retrieved from reference TRBV9 and TRBJ1-1, is DSGVTQTPKHLITATGQRVTLRCSPRSGDLSVYWYQQSLDQGLQFLIQYYNGEERAKGNILERFSAQQFPDLHSELNLSSLELGDSALYFCASSSLGGGTEAFFGQGTRLTVV.